Following are 28 T cell receptor beta chains from one sample sequenced in a study of shared clonotypes between healthy human individuals. Assay: immunoSEQ multiplex PCR; the TCRdb copy retains only in-frame clones and omits some. The sample shows about 1 million clones, around 74% of them seen only once. Sequences were obtained from memory CD4+ T cells sorted from blood. Indicated subset: CD45RA-negative fraction. Every receptor here comes from a man aged 18 to 29 in good health.

As to this clone: This CDR3 is also generated by other DNA sequences in the sample. V usage is TRBV5-1 and J usage is TRBJ2-7; D uncertain. V dropped 1 base and J dropped 0 bases, with 8 bases sitting between them. Germline V CDR1 and CDR2: SGHRS, YFSETQ. This CDR3 spans 14 amino acids. As DNA, the CDR3 is TGCGCCAGCAGCTTGATGGATTCCTCCTACGAGCAGTACTTC. It yields the protein CASSLMDSSYEQYF.

The gene calls are TRBV25-1 and TRBJ1-3, with no clear D. This CDR3 contains 13 residues. Trimming shortened V by 9 bases and J by 0 bases, and 9 bases separated the two germline ends. Germline values: CDR1 MGHDK, CDR2 SYGVNS. CDR3 DNA sequence: TGTGCCAGTTCCCGAGGCTCTGGAAACACCATATATTTT. Protein sequence: CASSRGSGNTIYF.

This sequence joins TRBV6-1 and TRBJ1-2; 7 nucleotides agree with TRBD1. Germline V gene lookup returns CDR1 MNHNS and CDR2 SASEGT. The CDR3 has 13 residues. Losses at the gene ends were 7 bases for V and 4 bases for J; bases not matched to a gene: 6. The CDR3 DNA reads TGTGCCAGCACCGACAGGGCAGCCTATGGCTACACCTTC. Translated: CASTDRAAYGYTF.

The chain is built from TRBV6-5 and TRBJ2-1; TRBD2 matches 11 bases. Germline loops: CDR1 MNHEY, CDR2 SVGAGI. This CDR3 region has 15 residues. Trimming at V came to 5 bases and at J to 8 bases, leaving 8 bases not matched to a gene. CDR3 coding DNA: TGTGCCAGCAGTCAAACTAGCGGGAGTTGGGATGAGCAGTTCTTC. Protein sequence: CASSQTSGSWDEQFF.

The chain employs TRBV25-1 and TRBJ2-7, with D possibly matching TRBD2 (7 bases). V was trimmed by 3 bases and J by 3 bases, leaving 15 bases between them. Per germline, CDR1 MGHDK and CDR2 SYGVNS. CDR3 length: 15 residues. The CDR3 sequence: CASSEEGGRLYEQYF. For the CDR3, the DNA is TGTGCCAGCAGTGAGGAGGGGGGGCGCCTCTACGAGCAGTACTTC.

J is TRBJ2-5 and V is TRBV5-6; TRBD2 matches 8 bases. CDR3 length: 16 amino acids. V lost 2 bases and J lost 2; bases outside the gene matches: 8. Germline V gives CDR1 SGHDT, CDR2 YYEEEE. CDR3 DNA sequence: TGTGCCAGCAGCTTAGAACGGGGGGGAGATCAAGAGACCCAGTACTTC. Its protein is CASSLERGGDQETQYF.

The count of this clone is one. The rearrangement uses TRBV6-5 and TRBJ2-7; D assignment may be TRBD1 or TRBD2 (5 bases each). Germline CDR1 and CDR2: MNHEY and SVGAGI. The CDR3 runs to 15 residues. Between the trimmed V and J ends, which lost 2 bases and 3 bases, there was a span of 14 bases. For the CDR3, the DNA is TGTGCCAGCAGTTACCGGTTTTCTGGGGGCTACGAGCAGTACTTC. This codes for CASSYRFSGGYEQYF.

The gene calls are TRBV2 and TRBJ2-5; the D is unclear. Per the germline V gene, CDR1 is SNHLY and CDR2 is FYNNEI. The CDR3 sequence is 13 residues long. Trimming shortened V by 7 bases and J by 2 bases, and 11 bases separated the two germline ends. The CDR3: CASTRALQETQYF. DNA for the CDR3: TGTGCCAGCACTAGGGCTTTACAAGAGACCCAGTACTTC.

The gene calls are TRBV19 and TRBJ1-2, with D possibly matching TRBD1 (5 bases). The length of the CDR3 is 12 residues. Trimming shortened V by 5 bases and J by 5 bases, and 9 bases separated the two germline ends. The V gene's germline CDR1 is LNHDA and CDR2 SQIVND (reference sequence). The CDR3 sequence: CASSAGTYGYTF. The CDR3 coding sequence is TGTGCCAGTAGTGCCGGGACTTATGGCTACACCTTC.

The gene calls are TRBV6-1 and TRBJ2-7, with 9 bases fitting TRBD2. Unmatched junction bases numbered 5, after V lost 1 base and J lost 4 bases. Germline V gene sequence: CDR1 MNHNS, CDR2 SASEGT. There are 15 residues in the CDR3. Written as DNA, the CDR3 is TGTGCCAGCAGTGAAGAGGCTAGCGGGACTTACGAGCAGTACTTC. It yields the protein CASSEEASGTYEQYF.

This chain uses TRBV6-5 with TRBJ2-1; D may correspond to TRBD1 or TRBD2 (6 bases each). The CDR3 spans 14 residues. The V and J ends lost 7 bases and 1 base respectively, with 11 bases between them. The germline V gene has CDR1 MNHEY and CDR2 SVGAGI. The CDR3 nucleotides read TGTGCCAGCACGGGGGCTAATTCCTACAATGAGCAGTTCTTC. Translated, it gives CASTGANSYNEQFF.

The rearrangement links TRBV5-6 to TRBJ2-3; no firm D call. Per germline, CDR1 SGHDT and CDR2 YYEEEE. The CDR3 runs to 15 residues. V lost 0 bases, J lost 2 bases, and 10 bases lay in between. CDR3: CASSLGWVVTDTQYF. The DNA of the CDR3 is TGTGCCAGCAGCTTGGGCTGGGTCGTCACAGATACGCAGTATTTT.

This clone was counted between two and nine times. The chain is built from TRBV4-2 and TRBJ2-7; the match to TRBD2 covers 10 bases. CDR3 length: 15 amino acids. CDR1 and CDR2 (germline): LGHNA, YNFKEQ. V was pared by 4 bases and J by 3 bases, with 6 bases of the junction left unmatched. The CDR3 nucleotides read TGTGCCAGCAGCCCTCTAGCGGGGGCGAGCTACGAGCAGTACTTC. Its protein product is CASSPLAGASYEQYF.

This clone was recorded once. A much larger clone lies a single base off, so this may be a read error. The J gene is TRBJ2-7, the V gene TRBV5-1; 7 bases map to TRBD1. The CDR3 extends over 15 amino acids. J was trimmed by 6 bases and V by 0 bases; bases with no gene match: 9. The germline V gene encodes CDR1 SGHRS and CDR2 YFSETQ. In DNA form, the CDR3 reads TGCGCCAGCAGCTTGGTTGTGACAGGGAGCATCGAGCAGTACTTC. Its translation: CASSLVVTGSIEQYF.

The chain has TRBV29-1 and TRBJ2-2, with 7 bases aligning to TRBD1. The CDR3 spans 13 residues. CDR1 is SQVTM and CDR2 is ANQGSEA in the germline V gene. The V and J ends lost 5 bases and 6 bases, in that order; junction bases with no gene match: 6. The CDR3 loop reads CSVSQGTAGELFF. CDR3 bases: TGCAGCGTTTCACAGGGGACGGCCGGGGAGCTGTTTTTT.

About this clone itself: One base away lies a much larger clone, so this may be a sequencing read error. J is TRBJ2-3 and V is TRBV7-2, with TRBD1 matching 9 bases. Germline trimming cut 5 bases from V and 10 bases from J; bases unmatched to any gene: 13. The CDR3 consists of 15 residues. CDR1 SGHTA and CDR2 FQGNSA come from the germline V gene. The CDR3 DNA follows: TGTGCCAGCAGCGGAGGGGACAGGGCAGCGGATGCGCAGTATTTT. Residues: CASSGGDRAADAQYF.

The chain carries TRBV19 and TRBJ2-4, with D possibly being TRBD1 or TRBD2 (6 bases each). The germline V and J ends were trimmed by 10 bases and 0 bases, with 16 bases remaining between them. Germline V gene lookup returns CDR1 LNHDA and CDR2 SQIVND (reference sequence). This CDR3 is built from 15 residues. The CDR3 DNA reads TGTGCCACGTTGGGGGGCGGAAGAGCCAAAAACATTCAGTACTTC. Its protein is CATLGGGRAKNIQYF.

This chain uses TRBV10-3 with TRBJ2-7; 7 bases are a match to TRBD1. Germline CDR1 is ENHRY and CDR2 is SYGVKD. The CDR3 runs 13 residues. With V trimmed by 10 bases and J by 5 bases, 11 bases remained unmatched. CDR3 sequence (DNA): TGTGCCACCTCCGGGACAGTGGCTGACGAGCAGTACTTC. Translated, it gives CATSGTVADEQYF.

CDR3 DNA: TGTGCCAGCAGTCCGGGACTAGCCAAAAACATTCAGTACTTC. Translating gives CASSPGLAKNIQYF. V and J are TRBV28 and TRBJ2-4; tentative D call: TRBD2 (6 bases). Germline assignment: CDR1 MDHEN and CDR2 SYDVKM. The CDR3 spans 14 residues. V was cut by 5 bases and J by 0 bases, with 8 bases left in between. Full variable domain (outside the CDR3, taken from reference TRBV28 and TRBJ2-4): DVKVTQSSRYLVKRTGEKVFLECVQDMDHENMFWYRQDPGLGLRLIYFSYDVKMKEKGDIPEGYSVSREKKERFSLILESASTNQTSMYLCASSPGLAKNIQYFGAGTRLSVL.

The chain combines TRBV12-5 with TRBJ2-2, with 9 bases lining up with TRBD1. The germline V gene encodes CDR1 LGHNT and CDR2 FRNRAP. The ends lost 6 bases at V and 1 base at J; junction bases unmatched: 3. The CDR3 runs 15 residues. For the CDR3, the DNA is TGTGCTAGTGGCCTGGGACAGGGGAACACCGGGGAGCTGTTTTTT. Translating it yields CASGLGQGNTGELFF.

This chain joins TRBV6-1 and TRBJ2-4; the D gene could be TRBD1 or TRBD2 (5 bases each). Germline CDR1 MNHNS, CDR2 SASEGT. The CDR3 runs 14 residues. Trimming pared 8 bases from V and 3 bases from J, leaving 14 bases between. Here the CDR3 DNA reads TGTGCCAGCTTGGGGGACGCCATCAAAAACATTCAGTACTTC. Protein: CASLGDAIKNIQYF.

V gene TRBV19 combines with J gene TRBJ2-6; the D is unclear. With 5 bases removed from V and 0 bases from J, the gap between germline ends came to 17 bases. The germline V gene has CDR1 LNHDA and CDR2 SQIVND (reference sequence). The CDR3 consists of 18 residues. CDR3 sequence reads: CASSFAFLEYSGANVLTF. DNA of the CDR3: TGTGCCAGTAGTTTCGCGTTTTTGGAATACTCTGGGGCCAACGTCCTGACTTTC.

A single count supports this clone. The J gene is TRBJ2-7, the V gene TRBV28; TRBD1 or TRBD2 may be the D gene (5 bases each). V was clipped by 6 bases and J by 6 bases, with 18 bases between them. The CDR3 length is 14 residues. Germline values: CDR1 MDHEN, CDR2 SYDVKM. Here the CDR3 DNA reads TGTGCCAGCAGCGCCGGGACCTCGGTCCCCGAGCAGTACTTC. Amino acids: CASSAGTSVPEQYF. The full variable domain, completed using reference TRBV28 and TRBJ2-7, is DVKVTQSSRYLVKRTGEKVFLECVQDMDHENMFWYRQDPGLGLRLIYFSYDVKMKEKGDIPEGYSVSREKKERFSLILESASTNQTSMYLCASSAGTSVPEQYFGPGTRLTVT.

The chain couples TRBV6-4 to TRBJ2-4, with 8 nucleotides matching TRBD2. The CDR3 runs to 19 residues. Germline V lookup: CDR1 MRHNA, CDR2 SNTAGT. Trimming removed 4 bases from V and 1 base from J; junction bases left unmatched: 15. CDR3 in DNA: TGTGCCAGCAGTGGACGATCAGAACGGGAGGGCCGCGCCAAAAACATTCAGTACTTC. Protein product: CASSGRSEREGRAKNIQYF.

In its sample, this clone was seen many times. Different DNA sequences within this sample yield the same CDR3. The V and J genes are TRBV9 and TRBJ2-7, with no clear D. Trimming pared 0 bases from V and 2 bases from J, leaving 9 bases between. CDR1 is SGDLS, CDR2 YYNGEE, per germline. CDR3 length: 14 amino acids. The CDR3 is CASSVVDSAYEQYF. In nucleotides, the CDR3 is TGTGCCAGCAGCGTAGTTGACTCCGCCTACGAGCAGTACTTC.

This clone showed up just once. This sequence joins TRBV4-1 and TRBJ2-5, with 10 bases matching TRBD1. The V and J ends lost 1 base and 3 bases, in that order; junction bases with no gene match: 5. Germline lookup yields CDR1 MGHRA and CDR2 YSYEKL. CDR3 length: 16 residues. In nucleotides, the CDR3 is TGCGCCAGCAGCCAAGGGTCGACAGGGGGCAAAGAGACCCAGTACTTC. Protein product: CASSQGSTGGKETQYF.

V is TRBV11-2 and J is TRBJ2-7, with 10 bases aligning to TRBD1. The ends lost 5 bases at V and 6 bases at J; junction bases unmatched: 7. Germline V gives CDR1 SGHAT, CDR2 FQNNGV. The CDR3 totals 14 residues. The CDR3 region has the DNA TGTGCCAGCAGCGGCCGGGGGACAGGGGCCGAGCAGTACTTC. Translating gives CASSGRGTGAEQYF.

This sequence joins TRBV7-2 and TRBJ2-6; 7 bases line up with TRBD1. Germline V CDR1 and CDR2: SGHTA, FQGNSA. The V and J ends lost 4 bases and 2 bases, in that order; junction bases with no gene match: 2. The CDR3 has 15 residues. This CDR3 reads CASSSDRAGANVLTF. The CDR3 DNA follows: TGTGCCAGCAGCTCTGACAGGGCTGGGGCCAACGTCCTGACTTTC.